Each of the 16 T cell receptor beta chains below was sequenced from the same sample in a study of fetal regulatory T cell absence and autoimmunity (TCRdb year 2017). Receptors were amplified or captured by the immunoSEQ multiplex PCR assay. TCRdb carries this immuneACCESS record with in-frame sequences only. Its versions omit some clonotypes, under half of them owing to an unresolved V gene in the studies checked, with the rest unexplained. This sample has about 95,000 clones in its table, and around 72% of those were observed once. Roughly 2% of the sample belongs to the ten largest clones. Sequenced sample: pancreas tissue. Receptor source: a male donor with IPEX syndrome.

The V and J genes are TRBV7-2 and TRBJ2-5; 12 bases map to TRBD2. This CDR3 comprises 17 residues. Germline CDR1 SGHTA, CDR2 FQGNSA. The ends lost 1 base at V and 5 bases at J; junction bases unmatched: 8. For the CDR3, the DNA is TGTGCCAGCAGCTTAGTTCCTAGCGGGGGGGAAGGGGAGACCCAGTACTTC. Encoded protein: CASSLVPSGGEGETQYF.

The chain couples TRBV5-4 to TRBJ2-2; the match to TRBD2 covers 8 bases. The CDR3 spans 16 residues. The V gene's germline CDR1 is SGHNT and CDR2 YYREEE (reference sequence). V was pared by 6 bases and J by 1 base, with 8 bases of the junction left unmatched. CDR3 nucleotides: TGTGCCAGCACGCGGGGGGCGGAACAGAACACCGGGGAGCTGTTTTTT. Translation: CASTRGAEQNTGELFF.

The genes are TRBV19 and TRBJ2-1; D gene ambiguous. CDR3 length equals 12 residues. Germline assignment: CDR1 LNHDA and CDR2 SQIVND (reference sequence). V was pared by 5 bases and J by 10 bases, with 12 bases between. CDR3 in DNA: TGTGCCAGTAGTCCAACCCCGCGGGAGCAGTTCTTC. Its protein is CASSPTPREQFF.

The chain uses TRBV2 and TRBJ1-5; D gene ambiguous. This CDR3 is built from 14 residues. Germline CDR1 reads SNHLY; CDR2 reads FYNNEI. Trimming pared 3 bases from V and 5 bases from J, leaving 11 bases between. This CDR3 is CASSDGGVYQPQHF. The CDR3 DNA is TGTGCCAGCAGTGATGGCGGGGTCTATCAGCCCCAGCATTTT. Complete variable domain (other parts from reference TRBV2 and TRBJ1-5): EPEVTQTPSHQVTQMGQEVILRCVPISNHLYFYWYRQILGQKVEFLVSFYNNEISEKSEIFDDQFSVERPDGSNFTLKIRSTKLEDSAMYFCASSDGGVYQPQHFGDGTRLSIL.

J is TRBJ2-4 and V is TRBV7-9; D not resolved. CDR3 length: 15 residues. Trimming stripped 1 base from V and 7 bases from J, with 14 bases between. CDR1 is SEHNR and CDR2 is FQNEAQ in the germline V gene (reference sequence). DNA for the CDR3: TGTGCCAGCAGCTTAGAACCGGGCGTAGCCAACATTCAGTACTTC. It specifies CASSLEPGVANIQYF. Based on the CDR3 plus reference TRBV7-9 and TRBJ2-4, the full variable domain is DTGVSQNPRHKITKRGQNVTFRCDPISEHNRLYWYRQTLGQGPEFLTYFQNEAQLEKSRLLSDRFSAERPKGSFSTLEIQRTEQGDSAMYLCASSLEPGVANIQYFGAGTRLSVL.

The chain carries TRBV4-1 and TRBJ2-7; D possibly corresponds to TRBD1 (6 bases). V was cut by 3 bases and J by 0 bases, with 18 bases left in between. Germline V gene sequence: CDR1 MGHRA, CDR2 YSYEKL. The CDR3 is 17 residues long. CDR3 loop: CASSQKPPWDISYEQYF. CDR3 DNA sequence: TGCGCCAGCAGCCAGAAACCCCCGTGGGACATCTCCTACGAGCAGTACTTC.

This chain connects TRBV7-2 to TRBJ2-1; possibly TRBD2 for D (5 bases). The germline V gene encodes CDR1 SGHTA and CDR2 FQGNSA. V was pared by 1 base and J by 5 bases, with 9 bases between. This CDR3 is built from 14 residues. Here the CDR3 reads CASSLGTVHNEQFF. CDR3 DNA sequence: TGTGCCAGCAGCTTAGGGACTGTACACAATGAGCAGTTCTTC.

The rearrangement links TRBV25-1 to TRBJ2-2; the match to TRBD1 covers 9 bases. The V gene's germline CDR1 is MGHDK and CDR2 SYGVNS. This CDR3 spans 17 amino acids. J gave up 5 bases and V 5 bases, and 12 bases lay outside the gene matches. The CDR3 DNA is TGTGCCAGCAGTAGGTTATGGACAGGGGCGGGGACCGGGGAGCTGTTTTTT. Residues: CASSRLWTGAGTGELFF.

The chain is built from TRBV27 and TRBJ2-7; 9 positions match TRBD2. The CDR3 is made up of 14 amino acids. The V gene's germline CDR1 is MNHEY and CDR2 SMNVEV (reference sequence). The V gene end was trimmed by 3 bases and the J gene end by 7 bases; junction bases not matched to a gene: 7. The chain's CDR3 is CASSLAGGEEEQYF. DNA of the CDR3: TGTGCCAGCAGTTTGGCGGGAGGGGAGGAAGAGCAGTACTTC.

The rearrangement uses TRBV19 and TRBJ2-7; TRBD2 matches at 10 bases. The junction had 9 bases not matched to a gene; V was cut back by 3 bases and J by 4 bases. Germline loops: CDR1 LNHDA, CDR2 SQIVND (reference sequence). This CDR3 has 16 residues. The CDR3 spells CASSIPPSGGPYEQYF. Written as DNA, the CDR3 is TGTGCCAGTAGTATCCCCCCTAGCGGGGGACCTTACGAGCAGTACTTC.

The chain uses TRBV2 and TRBJ2-2, with TRBD2 matching 9 bases. The germline V gene has CDR1 SNHLY and CDR2 FYNNEI. Trimming at V came to 7 bases and at J to 1 base, leaving 1 base not matched to a gene. The CDR3 runs to 14 residues. CDR3 loop: CASTLAGNTGELFF. CDR3 coding DNA: TGTGCCAGCACACTAGCGGGGAACACCGGGGAGCTGTTTTTT.

This chain connects TRBV11-2 to TRBJ1-2; a weak D match, TRBD1 (6 bases). Germline CDR1 SGHAT, CDR2 FQNNGV. V lost 4 bases to trimming and J lost 8 bases, with 14 bases between them. The CDR3 is 13 amino acids. The CDR3 DNA sequence: TGTGCCAGCAGCTCGGAACAGGGCCGAGGCTACACCTTC. It yields the protein CASSSEQGRGYTF.

This clone was recorded a few times. This CDR3 reads CAITPDRGSGNTIYF. The CDR3 coding sequence is TGTGCCATCACCCCCGACAGGGGCTCTGGAAACACCATATATTTT. The chain recombines TRBV10-3 with TRBJ1-3; 8 bases map to TRBD1. From germline, CDR1 is ENHRY and CDR2 SYGVKD. J lost 0 bases, V lost 7 bases, and 5 bases had no gene match. The CDR3 spans 15 residues.

V gene TRBV9 combines with J gene TRBJ2-3; D remains unclear. CDR1 SGDLS and CDR2 YYNGEE come from the germline V gene. Trimming removed 0 bases at V and 3 bases at J, with 5 bases between. The CDR3 has 13 residues. For the CDR3, the DNA is TGTGCCAGCAGCGTAGAAGGGACAGATACGCAGTATTTT. Its protein is CASSVEGTDTQYF.

V is TRBV4-1 and J is TRBJ2-2; 7 bases are shared with TRBD2. The CDR3 is 14 amino acids. Germline CDR1 MGHRA, CDR2 YSYEKL. V lost 2 bases, J lost 7 bases, and 4 bases stayed unmatched. CDR3: CASSQSGGVGELFF. Written as DNA, the CDR3 is TGCGCCAGCAGCCAATCGGGAGGTGTCGGGGAGCTGTTTTTT.

J is TRBJ2-7 and V is TRBV6-1, with 11 positions matching TRBD1. Germline CDR1 and CDR2: MNHNS and SASEGT. The CDR3 spans 16 residues. V lost 3 bases, J lost 7 bases, and 11 bases stayed unmatched. The CDR3 loop is CASSEDTWGQGGEQYF. Here the CDR3 DNA reads TGTGCCAGCAGTGAGGACACTTGGGGACAGGGGGGTGAGCAGTACTTC.